This entry lists 21 T cell receptor beta chains sequenced from one sample in a study of blood T cell repertoires in COVID-19. This table comes from immunoSEQ multiplex PCR, and its TCRdb copy is limited to in-frame clones, with some not included. The table includes a few hundred thousand clones, 70% to 90% detected once. The sample taken for sequencing was peripheral blood. The receptors were sampled from a woman between 50 and 59 years old with COVID-19, enrolled during active disease.

The rearrangement joins TRBV28 to TRBJ1-3; no clear D. The germline V gene encodes CDR1 MDHEN and CDR2 SYDVKM. Trimming removed 6 bases from V and 0 bases from J, with 12 bases in between. The CDR3 is 15 amino acids. The CDR3 loop reads CASRGPGSSGNTIYF. In DNA form, the CDR3 reads TGTGCCAGCAGGGGCCCCGGGAGCTCTGGAAACACCATATATTTT.

The chain uses TRBV4-1 and TRBJ2-1; the D gene is possibly TRBD2 (6 bases). Germline CDR1 is MGHRA and CDR2 is YSYEKL. The V and J ends lost 6 bases and 7 bases respectively, with 16 bases between them. There are 14 residues in the CDR3. In DNA, the CDR3 is TGCGCCAGCAGTCCGGACACGGAGGGGAATGAGCAGTTCTTC. It encodes CASSPDTEGNEQFF.

This sequence joins TRBV2 and TRBJ1-2; a possible D gene is TRBD1 (6 bases). V was shortened by 8 bases and J by 4 bases, with 14 bases between the two germline ends. This CDR3 contains 13 residues. Germline CDR1 and CDR2: SNHLY and FYNNEI. The CDR3 DNA sequence: TGTGCCAGCCAGGGGCGGATCCTCTATGGCTACACCTTC. It codes for CASQGRILYGYTF.

The V call is TRBV7-9, the J call TRBJ1-2; D is unclear. This CDR3 has 13 amino acids. Germline assignment: CDR1 SEHNR and CDR2 FQNEAQ (reference sequence). V was trimmed by 3 bases and J by 8 bases, leaving 13 bases between them. The CDR3 here is CASSLSGRNGYTF. CDR3 DNA sequence: TGTGCCAGCAGCTTGAGTGGGAGGAACGGCTACACCTTC.

This clone has a single count. The chain employs TRBV15 and TRBJ2-7; a possible D gene is TRBD1 (6 bases). Looked up from germline, CDR1 is LNHNV and CDR2 is YYDKDF (reference sequence). V gave up 3 bases and J gave up 0 bases, with 6 bases separating them. This CDR3 contains 13 residues. The CDR3 sequence: CATSRDSSYEQYF. Here the CDR3 DNA reads TGTGCCACCAGCAGGGACAGCTCCTACGAGCAGTACTTC.

The chain links TRBV4-1 to TRBJ1-2, with a possible D match to TRBD1 (5 bases). The CDR3 contains 15 residues. With 0 bases removed from V and 4 bases from J, the gap between germline ends came to 12 bases. In germline, CDR1 is MGHRA, CDR2 YSYEKL. For the CDR3, the DNA is TGCGCCAGCAGCCAAGAAGGGGCCAGGTTCTATGGCTACACCTTC. The encoded protein is CASSQEGARFYGYTF.

Comment on this clone: At the DNA level, this CDR3 is encoded by other sequences in the same sample as well. The V gene is TRBV12-3 or TRBV12-4, the J gene TRBJ1-2; D is unresolved. This CDR3 is built from 13 residues. Trimming removed 3 bases at V and 1 base at J, with 6 bases between. CDR3 protein: CASSLSLNYGYTF. The CDR3, as DNA: TGTGCCAGCAGTTTGAGCCTTAACTATGGCTACACCTTC.

The genes are TRBV25-1 and TRBJ1-5, with 7 bases fitting TRBD1. Germline V gene lookup returns CDR1 MGHDK and CDR2 SYGVNS. After removal of 3 bases from V and 9 bases from J, the junction contained 8 bases not matched to a gene. CDR3 length: 14 amino acids. The CDR3 DNA sequence: TGTGCCAGCAGTGATCTGAATACAGGGGTGCCCCAGCATTTT. It encodes CASSDLNTGVPQHF.

The chain joins TRBV20-1 to TRBJ2-3; the D is unclear. The V gene lost 3 bases and the J gene lost 5 bases, with 9 bases spanning the gap. Germline V gene sequence: CDR1 DFQATT, CDR2 SNEGSKA (reference sequence). This CDR3 region has 12 residues. CDR3 residues: CSASTSGDTQYF. CDR3 sequence (DNA): TGCAGTGCTAGTACCAGTGGAGATACGCAGTATTTT.

The rearrangement joins TRBV5-6 to TRBJ1-6; D not certain. V lost 2 bases and J 3 bases, leaving 18 bases between the germline ends. CDR3 length: 18 amino acids. Germline V gives CDR1 SGHDT, CDR2 YYEEEE. The CDR3 region is CASSLRTSATVYNSPLHF. The DNA for the CDR3 is TGTGCCAGCAGCTTACGAACGTCCGCAACAGTCTATAATTCACCCCTCCACTTT.

This sequence joins TRBV27 and TRBJ1-6; TRBD1 is a possible D gene (6 bases). There are 15 residues in the CDR3. Germline CDR1 MNHEY, CDR2 SMNVEV (reference sequence). The V gene lost 7 bases and the J gene lost 6 bases, with 16 bases spanning the gap. This CDR3 reads CASTPTGTLNSPLHF. The CDR3 bases are TGTGCCAGCACCCCAACCGGGACACTTAATTCACCCCTCCACTTT.

The chain couples TRBV9 to TRBJ1-4; the D is unclear. The V and J ends lost 4 bases and 7 bases respectively, with 14 bases between them. Germline lookup yields CDR1 SGDLS and CDR2 YYNGEE. The CDR3 length is 14 residues. The CDR3 sequence is CASSPARVGEKLFF. Here the CDR3 DNA reads TGTGCCAGCAGCCCCGCCCGGGTAGGTGAAAAACTGTTTTTT.

The V and J genes are TRBV29-1 and TRBJ1-1; 7 bases fit TRBD1. There are 13 residues in the CDR3. V shed 6 bases and J 7 bases; nucleotides not matched to a gene: 11. In germline, CDR1 is SQVTM, CDR2 ANQGSEA. This CDR3 reads CSVAEGAFDEAFF. In DNA, the CDR3 is TGCAGCGTCGCGGAGGGGGCATTCGATGAAGCTTTCTTT.

The DNA of the CDR3 is TGTGCCAGCAGCGTAACGGGGGAGTTATACAATGAGCAGTTCTTC. This codes for CASSVTGELYNEQFF. The J gene is TRBJ2-1, the V gene TRBV9; D might be TRBD2 (6 bases). Trimming left V 1 base short and J 4 bases short, with 12 bases between. CDR3 length: 15 residues. Germline V gene sequence: CDR1 SGDLS, CDR2 YYNGEE.

V and J are TRBV10-2 and TRBJ1-2; D is perhaps TRBD1 (6 bases). Trimming removed 8 bases at V and 5 bases at J, with 12 bases between. The CDR3 consists of 12 residues. CDR1 is WSHSY, CDR2 SAAADI, per germline. This CDR3 is CASGGGRYGYTF. The CDR3 region has the DNA TGCGCCAGCGGGGGGGGGCGATATGGCTACACCTTC.

The V call is TRBV7-2, the J call TRBJ1-5; TRBD1 matches at 9 bases. CDR1 and CDR2 from the germline V gene are SGHTA and FQGNSA. The CDR3 sequence is 15 residues long. J lost 4 bases, V lost 5 bases, and 6 bases had no gene match. CDR3 region: CASSIGTGMNQPQHF. For the CDR3, the DNA is TGTGCCAGCAGCATTGGGACAGGGATGAATCAGCCCCAGCATTTT.

The chain links TRBV11-2 to TRBJ1-5, with a tentative D call TRBD1 (6 bases). Deletions cut 5 bases from V and 4 bases from J, with 9 bases between. CDR1 and CDR2 from the germline V gene are SGHAT and FQNNGV. This CDR3 spans 13 amino acids. The CDR3 sequence is CASSAGTNQPQHF. For the CDR3, the DNA is TGTGCCAGCAGCGCCGGGACAAATCAGCCCCAGCATTTT.

At least ten counts were recorded for this clone. This chain links TRBV5-1 with TRBJ1-1, with D hard to call. V was shortened by 2 bases and J by 1 base, with 9 bases between the two germline ends. The CDR3 spans 14 residues. CDR1 and CDR2 from the germline V gene are SGHRS and YFSETQ. The CDR3 protein is CASSFGSGNTEAFF. CDR3 nucleotides: TGCGCCAGCAGCTTTGGTTCCGGGAACACTGAAGCTTTCTTT.

The genes are TRBV4-1 and TRBJ1-1; tentative D call: TRBD1 (6 bases). Trimming cost V 4 bases and J 5 bases, with 11 bases left between them. Germline-derived CDR1 and CDR2 are MGHRA and YSYEKL. This CDR3 has 13 amino acids. The CDR3 coding sequence is TGCGCCAGCAGCCCGGACAGTTGGACTGAAGCTTTCTTT. Protein sequence: CASSPDSWTEAFF.

This clone appeared once. The rearrangement uses TRBV7-6 and TRBJ2-2, with D perhaps matching TRBD1 (6 bases). Looked up from germline, CDR1 is SGHVS and CDR2 is FNYEAQ. The V and J ends lost 1 base and 4 bases respectively, with 10 bases between them. The length of the CDR3 is 15 residues. CDR3 amino acids: CASSLGQVSTGELFF. The CDR3 DNA reads as TGTGCCAGCAGCTTAGGACAGGTGTCCACCGGGGAGCTGTTTTTT. The full variable domain, with the rest looked up from reference TRBV7-6 and TRBJ2-2, is GAGVSQSPRYKVTKRGQDVALRCDPISGHVSLYWYRQALGQGPEFLTYFNYEAQQDKSGLPNDRFSAERPEGSISTLTIQRTEQRDSAMYRCASSLGQVSTGELFFGEGSRLTVL.

In its sample, this clone was seen once. The chain has TRBV5-1 and TRBJ2-1; tentative D call: TRBD2 (6 bases). V lost 4 bases to trimming and J lost 4 bases, with 12 bases between them. CDR1 and CDR2 from the germline V gene are SGHRS and YFSETQ. The length of the CDR3 is 14 residues. This chain's CDR3 is CASSPGGVYNEQFF. CDR3 nucleotides: TGCGCCAGCAGCCCAGGAGGGGTTTACAATGAGCAGTTCTTC.